This T cell receptor (beta chain) was sequenced for a study of CD8+ T cells in alopecia areata. Study information: At a dose of 5 to 10 mg twice daily, oral tofacitinib was given to treated patients.

cDNA serving as the sequencing template came from extracted, reverse transcribed RNA. Profiled with immunoSEQ multiplex PCR; TCRdb holds only in-frame clones, not every one. Of around 99,000 clones in the sample, roughly 84% were seen once. Treatment defined: oral pan-JAK inhibitor, 5-10 mg twice daily. Sequenced material: CD8+ T cells sorted from blood, taken at week 24, from a patient treated with tofacitinib. This TCR was recovered from a human donor with alopecia areata.

The CDR3: CATSRYEGDTGELFF. The DNA for the CDR3 is TGTGCCACCAGCAGATATGAGGGGGACACCGGGGAGCTGTTTTTT. The chain uses TRBV15 and TRBJ2-2, with TRBD1 as a possible D gene (6 bases). The CDR3 sequence is 15 residues long. Per germline, CDR1 LNHNV and CDR2 YYDKDF (reference sequence). Trimming shortened V by 2 bases and J by 3 bases, and 10 bases separated the two germline ends.